The clone carrying this TCR beta chain was seen at least ten times. What it binds is not known. This record comes from a study of HIV-infected patients and healthy controls. No cell fractionation was done, so the repertoire covers all unsorted peripheral blood T cells. Study-level results: Healthy controls carried many MAIT alpha-chain CDR3s, while HIV+ repertoires had few.

cDNA was made from around 0.45 ug RNA using alpha and beta constant primers. Each of the alpha and beta chains got its own library through chain-specific third strand synthesis with indices. TCRdb ran MiXCR on the 5' RACE reads and lists one entry per CDR3 protein. Of over 15,000 distinct CDR3 sequences in the sample, 10% were seen once. Source material: blood. The clonotype originates from an adult in good health.

The CDR3 nucleotides read TGTGCCAGCAGTTCCGGGACAGACTCCTACGAGCAGTACTTC. This encodes CASSSGTDSYEQYF. This chain joins TRBV6-6 and TRBJ2-7, with 7 bases fitting TRBD1. Trimming cost V 4 bases and J 0 bases; bases outside gene matches: 3. CDR1 and CDR2 (germline): MNHNY, SVGAGI (reference sequence). The CDR3 extends over 14 amino acids.